These T cell receptor beta chains were read from a single sample in a study of blood T cells in healthy people across ages. One entry per CDR3 protein results from TCRdb running MiXCR on the 5' RACE reads. The sample holds 1.5 million to 1.8 million distinct CDR3 sequences, 35% to 45% seen once. The sequenced sample was blood. The receptors originated from a woman aged 18 to 35 in good health. Each CDR3 is given with its conserved first and last residue. Fields, in order: J gene, V gene, CDR3 protein.

j_gene: TRBJ1-4; v_gene: TRBV28; CDR3aa: CARAPSRTNEKLFF
j_gene: .; v_gene: TRBV20-1; CDR3aa: CSARDLPAGVWTQYF
j_gene: TRBJ1-1; v_gene: TRBV6-2/TRBV6-3; CDR3aa: CASSAPGQGREAFF
j_gene: TRBJ2-7; v_gene: TRBV20-1; CDR3aa: CSASSKPKARELSYEQYF
j_gene: TRBJ2-1; v_gene: TRBV29-1; CDR3aa: CSVDGDRGAKSSYNEQFF
j_gene: TRBJ2-3; v_gene: TRBV7-2; CDR3aa: CASSLRGVSDTQYF
j_gene: TRBJ1-3; v_gene: TRBV28; CDR3aa: CASSHRVTGNTIYF
j_gene: TRBJ2-7; v_gene: TRBV6-2/TRBV6-3; CDR3aa: CASSLYPLAASYEQYF
j_gene: TRBJ1-4; v_gene: TRBV28; CDR3aa: CASTGPGDEKLFF
j_gene: TRBJ2-1; v_gene: TRBV3-1; CDR3aa: CASRDSSGHSYNEQFF
j_gene: TRBJ1-1; v_gene: TRBV12-3/TRBV12-4; CDR3aa: CASSLAPGRTEAFF
j_gene: TRBJ2-7; v_gene: TRBV20-1; CDR3aa: CSAREVDYEQYF
j_gene: TRBJ2-7; v_gene: TRBV7-2; CDR3aa: CASSLAGVRSYEQYF
j_gene: TRBJ2-4; v_gene: TRBV7-2; CDR3aa: CASSRSVGNIQYF
j_gene: TRBJ2-5; v_gene: TRBV5-1; CDR3aa: CASSLALAGGRETQYF
j_gene: TRBJ1-1; v_gene: TRBV27; CDR3aa: CASTIGTGGSEAFF
j_gene: TRBJ2-3; v_gene: TRBV20-1; CDR3aa: CSARQSGGSTDTQYF
j_gene: TRBJ1-1; v_gene: TRBV21-1; CDR3aa: CARDRRPLDRATEAFF
j_gene: TRBJ2-1; v_gene: TRBV12-3/TRBV12-4; CDR3aa: CASSVSGWNNEQFF
j_gene: TRBJ2-3; v_gene: TRBV12-3/TRBV12-4; CDR3aa: CASSAHRGLDTDTQYF
j_gene: TRBJ2-7; v_gene: TRBV27; CDR3aa: CASSVSGAHEQYF
j_gene: TRBJ1-1; v_gene: TRBV29-1; CDR3aa: CSVKEDGNTEAFF
j_gene: TRBJ1-1; v_gene: TRBV25-1; CDR3aa: CASSDRRGGAFF
j_gene: TRBJ2-1; v_gene: TRBV4-3; CDR3aa: CASSQEPLGNEQFF
j_gene: TRBJ2-7; v_gene: TRBV4-3; CDR3aa: CASSLAAGRDSYEQYF
j_gene: TRBJ1-2; v_gene: TRBV20-1; CDR3aa: CSAGTDAYGYTF
j_gene: TRBJ2-3; v_gene: TRBV6-2/TRBV6-3; CDR3aa: CASSYGFGGRRTDTQYF
j_gene: TRBJ2-7; v_gene: TRBV7-3; CDR3aa: CASGSGPAYEQYF
j_gene: TRBJ2-7; v_gene: TRBV5-4; CDR3aa: CASSPIGASYEQYF
j_gene: TRBJ1-5; v_gene: TRBV7-2; CDR3aa: CASSLVPTYSNQPQHF
j_gene: TRBJ2-6; v_gene: TRBV24-1; CDR3aa: CATSAQYYDRAGANVLTF
j_gene: .; v_gene: TRBV2; CDR3aa: CASSGAEQYF
j_gene: TRBJ1-4; v_gene: TRBV20-1; CDR3aa: CSARDGGQGEKLFF
j_gene: TRBJ2-1; v_gene: TRBV29-1; CDR3aa: CSVVRSGAEQFF
j_gene: TRBJ2-7; v_gene: TRBV28; CDR3aa: CASSLQGWGYEQYF
j_gene: TRBJ1-2; v_gene: TRBV6-2/TRBV6-3; CDR3aa: CASSDRDNYGYTF
j_gene: TRBJ2-3; v_gene: TRBV12-3/TRBV12-4; CDR3aa: CASSPPWTGHNWEQYF
j_gene: TRBJ1-3; v_gene: TRBV12-3/TRBV12-4; CDR3aa: CASSLRGSGNTIYF
j_gene: TRBJ2-7; v_gene: TRBV12-3/TRBV12-4; CDR3aa: CASSSGGGTYEQYF
j_gene: TRBJ2-3; v_gene: TRBV20-1; CDR3aa: CSATGTREPTDTQYF